A single sample is the source of the 24 T cell receptor beta chains below, sequenced in a study of beta chain features in type 1 diabetes. Of the isolated RNA, all was reverse transcribed, and so the sequenced material was expressed TCRB transcripts. The repertoire was sequenced with immunoSEQ multiplex PCR; TCRdb's copy has only in-frame clones and lacks some. The sample carries 350,000 or so clones, around 19% recorded once. The sequencing input was naive CD4+ T cells from blood. The receptors derive from a woman in her late teens or twenties in good health.

This clone was counted between two and nine times. This chain uses TRBV5-4 with TRBJ1-4, with D possibly TRBD1 on 5 matching bases. Germline lookup yields CDR1 SGHNT and CDR2 YYREEE (reference sequence). This CDR3 spans 16 amino acids. With 0 bases removed from V and 0 bases from J, the gap between germline ends came to 9 bases. The CDR3 nucleotides are TGTGCCAGCAGCTTGGGACAGCCCGCAACTAATGAAAAACTGTTTTTT. Protein: CASSLGQPATNEKLFF.

This clone was detected a few times. This chain uses TRBV9 with TRBJ1-2; D not certain. V was clipped by 0 bases and J by 13 bases, with 13 bases between them. CDR3 size: 12 residues. Looked up from germline, CDR1 is SGDLS and CDR2 is YYNGEE. The CDR3 DNA is TGTGCCAGCAGCGTAGGTACAGAAGCCGTCACCTTC. It translates to CASSVGTEAVTF.

This clone has more than one count but fewer than ten. The V call is TRBV30, the J call TRBJ1-5, with no clear D. The CDR3 is 13 residues long. V gave up 2 bases and J gave up 6 bases, with 11 bases separating them. Germline V lookup: CDR1 GTSNPN, CDR2 SVGIG (reference sequence). The CDR3 here is CAWSWERAQPQHF. CDR3 DNA: TGTGCCTGGAGTTGGGAGAGGGCTCAGCCCCAGCATTTT. The whole variable domain, remainder taken from reference TRBV30 and TRBJ1-5, is SQTIHQWPATLVQPVGSPLSLECTVEGTSNPNLYWYRQAAGRGLQLLFYSVGIGQISSEVPQNLSASRPQDRQFILSSKKLLLSDSGFYLCAWSWERAQPQHFGDGTRLSIL.

The CDR3 loop is CASSLGGQAPKGYTF. The CDR3 DNA follows: TGTGCCAGCAGCTTGGGGGGACAGGCCCCGAAGGGCTACACCTTC. The genes are TRBV7-9 and TRBJ1-2; TRBD1 matches at 8 bases. Losses at the gene ends were 3 bases for V and 8 bases for J; bases not matched to a gene: 11. The length of the CDR3 is 15 residues. Looked up from germline, CDR1 is SEHNR and CDR2 is FQNEAQ (reference sequence).

This chain links TRBV5-1 with TRBJ2-1; 12 positions agree with TRBD2. V lost 0 bases, J lost 9 bases, and 4 bases stayed unmatched. This CDR3 contains 15 residues. The germline V gene has CDR1 SGHRS and CDR2 YFSETQ. This CDR3 is CASSLDLAGGFEQFF. For the CDR3, the DNA is TGCGCCAGCAGCTTGGATCTAGCGGGAGGGTTTGAGCAGTTCTTC.

V usage is TRBV4-1 and J usage is TRBJ1-5; D unresolved. The CDR3 totals 17 residues. Germline V gene sequence: CDR1 MGHRA, CDR2 YSYEKL. The V end was cut by 0 bases, the J end by 7 bases, with 19 bases between. The CDR3 bases are TGCGCCAGCAGCCAAGACAGGTCTCGATCGCTTCGACAGCCCCAGCATTTT. Translation gives CASSQDRSRSLRQPQHF.

This clone came up a few times. The J gene is TRBJ2-1, the V gene TRBV6-5; D perhaps matches TRBD1 (6 bases). CDR1 is MNHEY and CDR2 is SVGAGI in the germline V gene. This CDR3 region has 14 residues. The germline V and J ends were trimmed by 2 bases and 6 bases, with 11 bases remaining between them. The CDR3, as DNA: TGTGCCAGCAGTTACGGGGGCGGGCTCAATGAGCAGTTCTTC. This gives the protein CASSYGGGLNEQFF.

V is TRBV4-3 and J is TRBJ1-2; tentative D call: TRBD1 (5 bases). The CDR3 has 14 residues. V was trimmed by 1 base and J by 2 bases, leaving 8 bases between them. The germline CDR1 and CDR2 sequences are LGHNA and YSLEER. The CDR3 sequence is CASSQAGRNYGYTF. For the CDR3, the DNA is TGCGCCAGCAGCCAAGCAGGGCGCAACTATGGCTACACCTTC.

This clone was recorded a few times. J is TRBJ2-3 and V is TRBV19; TRBD2 is a possible D gene (5 bases). The CDR3 is 16 residues long. CDR1 and CDR2 from the germline V gene are LNHDA and SQIVND (reference sequence). Trimming stripped 5 bases from V and 1 base from J, with 16 bases between. CDR3 residues: CASSPGVGAGTDTQYF. CDR3 nucleotide sequence: TGTGCCAGTAGTCCCGGAGTGGGAGCGGGCACAGATACGCAGTATTTT.

Only a few counts were recorded for this clone. The V call is TRBV4-1, the J call TRBJ1-2, with 7 nucleotides matching TRBD1. After removal of 8 bases from V and 2 bases from J, the junction contained 8 bases not matched to a gene. CDR3 length equals 14 residues. Germline values: CDR1 MGHRA, CDR2 YSYEKL. The CDR3 bases are TGCGCCAGCGGCGACAGGGCTAGGAACTATGGCTACACCTTC. Its translation: CASGDRARNYGYTF.

The table lists this clone with a few counts. The rearrangement links TRBV9 to TRBJ2-1; 12 bases are a match to TRBD2. The J segment lost 7 bases and the V segment lost 4 bases, leaving 9 bases of the junction unmatched. This CDR3 is 16 amino acids long. Per the germline V gene, CDR1 is SGDLS and CDR2 is YYNGEE. This CDR3 is CASSPRRTSGTNEQFF. The CDR3, as DNA: TGTGCCAGCAGCCCCCGGAGGACTAGCGGGACAAATGAGCAGTTCTTC. Using reference TRBV9 and TRBJ2-1 for the parts outside the CDR3, the full variable domain is DSGVTQTPKHLITATGQRVTLRCSPRSGDLSVYWYQQSLDQGLQFLIQYYNGEERAKGNILERFSAQQFPDLHSELNLSSLELGDSALYFCASSPRRTSGTNEQFFGPGTRLTVL.

The rearrangement uses TRBV9 and TRBJ2-2; 9 bases align to TRBD2. The CDR3 length is 15 residues. With 6 bases clipped from V and 1 base from J, the junction kept 4 bases outside the gene matches. Germline values: CDR1 SGDLS, CDR2 YYNGEE. This CDR3 reads CASTRGGVNTGELFF. DNA of the CDR3: TGTGCCAGCACCCGCGGGGGGGTGAACACCGGGGAGCTGTTTTTT.

This clone was counted a few times. Other nucleotide sequences in the sample specify the same CDR3. The V gene is TRBV18, the J gene TRBJ2-7, with 7 bases lining up with TRBD1. The CDR3 has 13 residues. Losses at the gene ends were 3 bases for V and 2 bases for J; bases not matched to a gene: 1. Germline loops: CDR1 KGHSH, CDR2 LQKENI. CDR3 loop: CASSPGTAYEQYF. CDR3 nucleotides: TGTGCCAGCTCACCCGGGACAGCCTACGAGCAGTACTTC.

This clone was detected a few times. The rearrangement uses TRBV7-3 and TRBJ2-3; D possibly corresponds to TRBD1 (5 bases). The germline V gene has CDR1 SGHTA and CDR2 FQGTGA. V was shortened by 3 bases and J by 4 bases, with 11 bases between the two germline ends. The CDR3 has 14 amino acids. CDR3 sequence: CASSLGPSADTQYF. The CDR3 nucleotides are TGTGCCAGCAGCTTGGGGCCTTCTGCAGATACGCAGTATTTT.

This chain links TRBV6-5 with TRBJ2-7, with 8 bases lining up with TRBD1. After removal of 7 bases from V and 2 bases from J, the junction contained 4 bases not matched to a gene. CDR1 is MNHEY, CDR2 SVGAGI, per germline. This CDR3 region has 13 residues. CDR3 region: CASKGQGAYEQYF. The DNA for the CDR3 is TGTGCCAGCAAAGGACAGGGTGCCTACGAGCAGTACTTC.

In its sample, this clone was seen a few times. The chain has TRBV29-1 and TRBJ2-3, with TRBD1 matching over 7 bases. This CDR3 is 16 amino acids long. V lost 0 bases to trimming and J lost 3 bases; unmatched junction nucleotides: 9. Germline V gives CDR1 SQVTM, CDR2 ANQGSEA. In nucleotides, the CDR3 is TGCAGCGTTGAAGATGGGCAGGGGGTTTGGACAGATACGCAGTATTTT. Protein sequence: CSVEDGQGVWTDTQYF.

About this clone itself: The sample has other DNA sequences that encode this CDR3 too. This chain links TRBV6-6 with TRBJ1-1, with D unclear. The CDR3 runs to 12 residues. V was clipped by 6 bases and J by 5 bases, with 10 bases between them. CDR1 and CDR2 from the germline V gene are MNHNY and SVGAGI (reference sequence). CDR3 in amino acids: CASSPGGTEAFF. In DNA form, the CDR3 reads TGTGCCAGCAGCCCGGGTGGGACTGAAGCTTTCTTT.

This clone was detected only a few times. This sequence joins TRBV5-1 and TRBJ1-2, with TRBD1 as a possible D gene (5 bases). CDR3 size: 15 residues. Trimming stripped 7 bases from V and 2 bases from J, with 18 bases between. CDR1 SGHRS and CDR2 YFSETQ come from the germline V gene. Written as DNA, the CDR3 is TGCGCCAGCCAGAACCTGGGGCAGACCAACTATGGCTACACCTTC. It encodes CASQNLGQTNYGYTF.

This clone was seen only a few times. The chain recombines TRBV5-1 with TRBJ2-1; 9 bases fit TRBD2. V shed 0 bases, J shed 3 bases, and the junction held 1 base outside the gene matches. The CDR3 runs 15 residues. CDR1 is SGHRS and CDR2 is YFSETQ in the germline V gene. CDR3 loop: CASSLGLADYNEQFF. DNA of the CDR3: TGCGCCAGCAGCTTGGGACTAGCGGACTACAATGAGCAGTTCTTC.

The chain joins TRBV27 to TRBJ1-1; 10 nucleotides match TRBD1. J was trimmed by 1 base and V by 5 bases; bases with no gene match: 1. Per germline, CDR1 MNHEY and CDR2 SMNVEV (reference sequence). This CDR3 is 14 amino acids long. CDR3 bases: TGTGCCAGCAGTAGGGACAGGGGGAACACTGAAGCTTTCTTT. It translates to CASSRDRGNTEAFF.

The chain couples TRBV30 to TRBJ2-7; 8 bases are shared with TRBD2. This CDR3 contains 12 residues. With V trimmed by 5 bases and J by 0 bases, 0 bases remained unmatched. CDR1 is GTSNPN, CDR2 SVGIG, per germline (reference sequence). The CDR3 loop reads CAWREGSYEQYF. The CDR3 DNA is TGTGCCTGGCGGGAGGGCTCCTACGAGCAGTACTTC.

This sequence joins TRBV7-9 and TRBJ2-1, with TRBD1 matching over 9 bases. V was pared by 6 bases and J by 6 bases, with 9 bases of the junction left unmatched. The CDR3 is 15 residues long. CDR1 and CDR2 from the germline V gene are SEHNR and FQNEAQ (reference sequence). The CDR3 region is CASRSRDREGNEQFF. CDR3 bases: TGTGCCAGCAGAAGCCGGGACAGGGAAGGCAATGAGCAGTTCTTC.

Here the CDR3 DNA reads TGCGCCAGCAGCAGCGAGGGGATGGGGGGAAGCACAGATACGCAGTATTTT. It yields the protein CASSSEGMGGSTDTQYF. This sequence joins TRBV4-3 and TRBJ2-3; perhaps TRBD2 as D (6 bases). This CDR3 comprises 17 residues. Germline CDR1 LGHNA, CDR2 YSLEER. V lost 5 bases and J lost 0, with 18 bases in between.

This clone has more than one count but fewer than ten. The chain carries TRBV25-1 and TRBJ1-2; no clear D. V shed 6 bases and J shed 1 base, with 3 bases lying between them. CDR1 MGHDK and CDR2 SYGVNS come from the germline V gene. CDR3 length: 11 amino acids. The CDR3 spells CASSLNYGYTF. CDR3 nucleotides: TGTGCCAGCAGCCTTAACTATGGCTACACCTTC.